These T cell receptor beta chains were read from a single sample in a study of breast tumors, draining lymph nodes, adjacent tissues. One entry per CDR3 protein, called by TCRdb with MiXCR from the multiplex PCR reads. The sample records over 35,000 distinct CDR3 sequences, 35% to 45% being singletons. Sequenced material: breast tumor tissue. The receptors shown here come from a female donor with breast cancer. Some clones in this sample may be carry-over from other donors' samples. CDR3s include the opening cysteine and the closing phenylalanine or tryptophan. D genes are given only for firm matches. Some rows mark clone size as missing; the rest say once, few, many or name a class of expanded clone.

j_call clone_size d_call v_call cdr3_nt cdr3_aa
TRBJ2-1 . TRBD2 TRBV19 TGTGCCAGTAGTAAGGTGGGTCTAGCGGGAGGTCCTACGCACAATGAGCAGTTCTTC CASSKVGLAGGPTHNEQFF
TRBJ2-6 . TRBD1 TRBV4-1 TGCGCCAGCAGCCCACCCTCCACAGGGGACCTTTGCCTCTGGGCCAACGTCCTGACTTTC CASSPPSTGDLCLWANVLTF
TRBJ2-7 large . TRBV6-1 TGTGCCAGCAGCTTTAACGAGCAGTACTTC CASSFNEQYF
TRBJ2-1 . . TRBV20-1 TGCAGTGCTAGTAGGGGGGGGGGTCAGAATGAGCAGTTCTTC CSASRGGGQNEQFF
TRBJ1-2 few TRBD1 TRBV18 TGTGCCAGCTCACAGACAGGGGGTGATGGCTACACCTTC CASSQTGGDGYTF
TRBJ2-1 . TRBD2 TRBV20-1 TGCAGTGCTAGACTAGCGGGAAACTCACGGGAGCAGTTCTTC CSARLAGNSREQFF
TRBJ2-7 . TRBD1 TRBV4-1 TGCGCCACTAACAGGGGGCCCTACGAGCAGTACTTC CATNRGPYEQYF
TRBJ2-3 . TRBD2 TRBV7-8 TGTGCCAGCAGCCCGGGACTAGCGGGAATGACAGATACGCAGTATTTT CASSPGLAGMTDTQYF
TRBJ2-7 . TRBD1 TRBV28 TGTGCCATCGCCGGGACAGGGTATCGGGAGCAGTACTTC CAIAGTGYREQYF
TRBJ2-1 once TRBD2 TRBV12-3/TRBV12-4 TGTGCCAGCAGTTCCTCAGGACTAGCGGGAGGTAGTCCCTACAATGAGCAGTTCTTC CASSSSGLAGGSPYNEQFF
TRBJ2-1 . . TRBV14 TGTGCCAGCAGCCAAGATCCCGTCTACAATGAGCAGTTCTTC CASSQDPVYNEQFF
TRBJ2-7 few TRBD1 TRBV3-1 TGTGCCAGCAGCCCGCTTCGGACAGGGGGCGAGCAGTACTTC CASSPLRTGGEQYF
TRBJ1-1 once . TRBV7-9 TGTGCCAGCAGCTTTGGAGGGAGTGGAGCTTTCTTT CASSFGGSGAFF
TRBJ2-2 many TRBD2 TRBV7-9 TGTGCCGGATTTAGCGGGAGCCTGGGGACCGGGGAGCTGTTTTTT CAGFSGSLGTGELFF
TRBJ2-3 few . TRBV20-1 TGCAGTGCTAAGACTAGCACAGATACGCAGTATTTT CSAKTSTDTQYF
TRBJ2-4 many TRBD1 TRBV20-1 TGCAGTGCGTTCAGGACAGGGAAAAACATTCAGTACTTC CSAFRTGKNIQYF
TRBJ2-1 . . TRBV2 TGTGCCAGCAGTGTTCGTAAGTTCTACAATGAGCAGTTCTTC CASSVRKFYNEQFF
TRBJ1-6 many . TRBV30 TGTGCCTGTAGAGGGGAATATAATTCACCCCTCCACTTT CACRGEYNSPLHF
TRBJ2-7 many TRBD2 TRBV6-1 TGTGCCAGCAGTAGGACTAGCGGGAGAGTCCTAAACGAGCAGTACTTC CASSRTSGRVLNEQYF
TRBJ1-5 few TRBD1 TRBV27 TGTGCCAGCAGTTTTACAGGGGAGGATCAGCCCCAGCATTTT CASSFTGEDQPQHF
TRBJ2-3 . . TRBV7-2 TGTGCCAGCAGCTTAGGGCTCAGCACAGATACGCAGTATTTT CASSLGLSTDTQYF
TRBJ2-7 many . TRBV19 TGTGCCAGTAGTATTAGGGGTGGAGGGGGAGGAAACGAGCAGTACTTC CASSIRGGGGGNEQYF
TRBJ1-4 many . TRBV12-3/TRBV12-4 TGTGCCAGCAGTTTAATGGGGGCCGGTGAAAAACTGTTTTTT CASSLMGAGEKLFF
TRBJ2-3 many TRBD2 TRBV6-5 TGTGCCAGCAGCTCCCGAGCGGGAGGCACAGATACGCAGTATTTT CASSSRAGGTDTQYF
TRBJ2-2 many . TRBV19 TGTGCCAGTAGTGGGGGGAACACCGGGGAGCTGTTTTTT CASSGGNTGELFF
TRBJ2-3 many TRBD2 TRBV15 TGTGCCACCAGCAGGTCGGGACTAGCAGGAGATACGCAGTATTTT CATSRSGLAGDTQYF
TRBJ1-4 many . TRBV27 TGTGCCAGCAGTTCTATGGGCAGGGGAGTAGAAAAACTGTTTTTT CASSSMGRGVEKLFF
TRBJ2-5 many TRBD2 TRBV4-1 TGCGCCAGCAGCCAGGCACCCCTCGGACTAGCTACGGGAGAGACCCAGTACTTC CASSQAPLGLATGETQYF
TRBJ2-5 . TRBD2 TRBV20-1 TGCAGTGCTATGCTAGCGGGAGGGGGGAAGACCCAGTACTTC CSAMLAGGGKTQYF
TRBJ2-7 many TRBD1 TRBV15 TGTGCCACCAGCAGAGGGGCAGGGGGCAAGGCGGGGAACTACGAGCAGTACTTC CATSRGAGGKAGNYEQYF
TRBJ2-1 . . TRBV27 TGTGCCAGCAGTTCGCCCCAGTACAATGAGCAGTTCTTC CASSSPQYNEQFF
TRBJ1-6 many TRBD1 TRBV15 TGTGCCACCAGCAGAGGGACAGGGGATAATTCACCCCTCCACTTT CATSRGTGDNSPLHF
TRBJ1-4 many TRBD1 TRBV5-1 TGCGCCAGCAGACAGGGGACTAATGAAAAACTGTTTTTT CASRQGTNEKLFF
TRBJ2-3 many . TRBV7-2 TGTGCCAGCAGCTTATTAGCGGAGCAAGATACGCAGTATTTT CASSLLAEQDTQYF
TRBJ2-3 medium-sized . TRBV7-7 TGTGCCAGCAGCCCAAACGTTGGGGGAGATACGCAGTATTTT CASSPNVGGDTQYF
TRBJ2-7 . . TRBV20-1 TGCAGTGCTGGACACAGGGAAAATAGCGAGCAGTACTTC CSAGHRENSEQYF
TRBJ2-1 many . TRBV6-6 TGTGCCAGCAGTTACTCAGACAATGAGCAGTTCTTC CASSYSDNEQFF
TRBJ2-1 many TRBD2 TRBV3-1 TGTGCCAGCAGCCGAGGACTAGCGGCCAATGAGCAGTTCTTC CASSRGLAANEQFF
TRBJ2-5 medium-sized . TRBV7-9 TGTGCCAGCAGCTTAGTTGGGCTCCAAGAGACCCAGTACTTC CASSLVGLQETQYF
TRBJ1-2 . TRBD1 TRBV12-3/TRBV12-4 TGTGCCAGCAGTTTAGGGCAGGGGGGGCTTAACTATGGCTACACCTTC CASSLGQGGLNYGYTF
TRBJ2-1 many . TRBV5-6 TGTGCCAGCAGCGTGATAGGACGGTTCAGCGAGCAGTTCTTC CASSVIGRFSEQFF
TRBJ2-7 . . TRBV20-1 TGCAGTGCTACCACAGGGTTGACCTACGAGCAGTACTTC CSATTGLTYEQYF
TRBJ2-5 . . TRBV7-2 TGTGCCAGCAGCTTAGGAGTCTCAGGGCCCTACTTC CASSLGVSGPYF
TRBJ2-1 many TRBD2 TRBV29-1 TGCAGCGTTGAAGTAGCGGGAGGGCCAAGAAATGAGCAGTTCTTC CSVEVAGGPRNEQFF
TRBJ2-1 . TRBD1 TRBV19 TGTGCCAGTAGGGCGGACCAGGACAGGTCCCGTTTAGACAATGAGCAGTTCTTC CASRADQDRSRLDNEQFF
TRBJ1-5 . . TRBV6-5 TGTGCCAGCAGTTTACACGGGAGAGATCAGCCCCAGCATTTT CASSLHGRDQPQHF
TRBJ2-5 many . TRBV5-1 TGCGCCAGCAGCTTGAGTGGGAGCGAGACCCAGTACTTC CASSLSGSETQYF
TRBJ1-5 few . TRBV28 TGTGCCAGCAGTTTATGGGTTCAGCCCCAGCATTTT CASSLWVQPQHF
TRBJ2-1 once . TRBV5-1 TGCGCCAGCAGCGGCAGGGGGGGCGCAGGCTCCTACAATGAGCAGTTCTTC CASSGRGGAGSYNEQFF
TRBJ2-7 many . TRBV20-1 TGCAGTGCTCAAAGCCCTACAGGGTTGGGCTACGAGCAGTACTTC CSAQSPTGLGYEQYF
TRBJ2-3 many . TRBV12-3/TRBV12-4 TGTGCCAGCAGTTTAAGGACCGCGGGGAATACGCAGTATTTT CASSLRTAGNTQYF
TRBJ1-6 many TRBD1 TRBV2 TGTGCCAGCAGTCTTCTCGGACAGGAGAATAATTCACCCCTCCACTTT CASSLLGQENNSPLHF